This record covers a single TCR beta chain. Its antigen is undetermined. TCRdb redid the calling of the RT-PCR reads with MiXCR, one entry per CDR3 protein. The profile shows about 780,000 distinct CDR3 sequences, 15% to 20% of them singletons. These data originate in a study of response to subunit inactivated influenza vaccine. Whole-study findings and limits: Each seasonal influenza vaccination, the authors suggested, recruits few new T cells.

This CDR3 comprises 13 residues. From germline, CDR1 is DFQATT and CDR2 SNEGSKA (reference sequence). The receptor was derived from a man aged 50 to 60 who received an inactivated influenza vaccine. This rearrangement joins TRBV20-1 to TRBJ2-7; D is possibly TRBD1 (6 bases). This sample comprised PBMCs from blood, obtained approximately 5 days after vaccination. CDR3 nucleotide sequence: TGCAGCGGAGAGGACAGAAAAACCTGCGAGCAGTACTTC. Protein sequence: CSGEDRKTCEQYF.